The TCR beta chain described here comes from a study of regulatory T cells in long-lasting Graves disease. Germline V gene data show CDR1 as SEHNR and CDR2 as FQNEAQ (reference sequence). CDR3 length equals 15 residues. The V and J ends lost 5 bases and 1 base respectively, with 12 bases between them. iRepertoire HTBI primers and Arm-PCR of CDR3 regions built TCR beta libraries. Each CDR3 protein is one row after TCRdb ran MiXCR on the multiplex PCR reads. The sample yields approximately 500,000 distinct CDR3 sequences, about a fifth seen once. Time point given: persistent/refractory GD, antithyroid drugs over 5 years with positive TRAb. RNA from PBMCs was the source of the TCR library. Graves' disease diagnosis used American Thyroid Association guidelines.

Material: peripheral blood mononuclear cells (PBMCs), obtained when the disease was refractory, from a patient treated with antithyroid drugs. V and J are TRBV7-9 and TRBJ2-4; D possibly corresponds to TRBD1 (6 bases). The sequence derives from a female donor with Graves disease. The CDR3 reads CASSPQGSAKNIQYF. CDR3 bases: TGTGCCAGCAGCCCACAGGGATCGGCCAAAAACATTCAGTACTTC.